Listed here is a single TCR beta chain. Its antigen remains undetermined. Per-base qualities were not stored, and no clone one base away is much larger. The immunoSEQ assay at survey resolution was used to sequence TCRbeta rearrangements from genomic DNA. The paper's processing steps were these. A lowest detectable productive clonotype frequency of 2.59 x 10-5 was observed in the TCR sequencing data. Only productive TCRbeta rearrangements, meaning sequences that were complete and in-frame, were kept for the analyses. Simpson clonality, calculated in the immunoSEQ Analyzer version 3.0, was used as the measure of sample clonality. Clones were grouped by frequency into very rare, small, medium, large (1-20%) or hyperexpanded (>20%) categories. Generation probabilities were estimated with OLGA 1.2.3, V-gene circos plots were made with VDJtools, specificities were searched in VDJdb, and CDR3 motifs were identified with GLIPH. This immuneACCESS table, as held by TCRdb, lists in-frame sequences with V and J called but not all clones. Of the missing ones, under half trace to an unresolved V gene in checked studies; the others have no known cause. That table supplies the V and J calls and clone size; D and trimming were determined from the DNA. The sample records 20,000 to 25,000 clones, about two thirds of which are singletons. Of the sample, about 0.6% falls within the top ten clones.

The data belong to a study of STAT5B mutations in CD4+ large granular lymphocyte leukemia (dated by TCRdb to the early 2020s). With respect to the entire study: Among healthy controls, the CDR3 'QG' motif was associated with a particular HLA allele. The study compared the TCRbeta repertoires of patients with CD4+ T-cell large granular lymphocyte leukemia against those of healthy blood donors. Flow cytometry on FACSCanto II or FACSVerse confirmed that purified fractions exceeded 95% purity among lymphocytes.

Per the germline V gene, SGHTA is the CDR1 and FQGNSA is the CDR2. V drops 1 base and J drops 0 bases, leaving 10 bases in between. The CDR3 starts with the cysteine, ends with the phenylalanine, and has 16 residues. This entry keeps only the CDR3 DNA: 48 bases, framed from base 1. Healthy controls were some 35 blood donors whose buffy coats came from the Finnish Red Cross blood service. All TCR-sequenced material derived from peripheral blood: patient blood samples and healthy donor buffy coats. Ficoll-Hypaque gradient centrifugation was used to isolate peripheral blood mononuclear cells. Magnetic purification was used to isolate CD4+ cells from the buffy coats of the healthy controls. The Gentra Puregene Cell and Tissue kit was used to extract genomic DNA, and a Qubit 2.0 fluorometer was used to measure the amount of genomic DNA. General study outcomes and caveats: TRBV06-family usage was enriched among the top patient clones (8/27) compared with healthy controls (2/35). Main leukemic clonotypes were private to each patient, although 20% to 25% of the main leukemic clonotypes were found at low frequency in the non-leukemic repertoires of other patients. The data were not HLA-matched, and the higher clonality in CD4+ T-LGLL than in CD8+ T-LGLL could be due to the relatively small sample size. Compared with healthy CD4+ repertoires, CD4-sorted patient repertoires appeared more clonal, and this difference remained even after the putative leukemic clones were removed.

The clonotype comes from a human donor in good health. The V and J genes are TRBV7-2 and TRBJ1-5; TRBD1 is a weak D gene call, 5 bases matching. The material sequenced was CD4+ T cells from blood buffy coats. The CDR3: CASSLDGGGSNQPQHF. Read as DNA, the sequence is TGTGCCAGCAGCTTAGACGGGGGGGGTAGCAATCAGCCCCAGCATTTT.